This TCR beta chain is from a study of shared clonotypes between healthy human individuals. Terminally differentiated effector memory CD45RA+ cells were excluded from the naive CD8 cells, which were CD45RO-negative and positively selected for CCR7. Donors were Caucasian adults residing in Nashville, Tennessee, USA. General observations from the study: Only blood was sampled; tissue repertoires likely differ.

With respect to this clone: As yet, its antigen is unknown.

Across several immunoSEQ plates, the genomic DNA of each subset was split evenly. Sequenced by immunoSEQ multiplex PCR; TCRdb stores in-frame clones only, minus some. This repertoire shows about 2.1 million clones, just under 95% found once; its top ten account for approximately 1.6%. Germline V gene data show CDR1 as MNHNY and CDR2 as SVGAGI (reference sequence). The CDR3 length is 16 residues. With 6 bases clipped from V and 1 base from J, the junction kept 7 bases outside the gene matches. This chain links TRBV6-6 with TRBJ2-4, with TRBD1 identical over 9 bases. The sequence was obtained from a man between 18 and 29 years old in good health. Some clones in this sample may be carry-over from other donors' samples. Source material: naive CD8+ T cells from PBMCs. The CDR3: CASSLTGGLAKNIQYF. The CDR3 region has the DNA TGTGCCAGCAGCCTGACAGGGGGTTTGGCCAAAAACATTCAGTACTTC.